Listed below are T cell receptor beta chains from one sample, sequenced in a study of blood T cell repertoires in COVID-19. This table comes from immunoSEQ multiplex PCR, and its TCRdb copy is limited to in-frame clones, with some not included. This repertoire shows about 120,000 clones, around three quarters found once; its top ten account for under 5%. The sequenced sample was peripheral blood. These receptors were taken from a woman older than 75 with acute or convalescent COVID-19. The CDR3 runs from the conserved cysteine through the conserved F or W. The order of the fields is D gene, V gene, clone size, CDR3 length, J gene, CDR3 protein, CDR3 DNA. The D gene is left open where the match is weak. Some rows have no size entry. The others give once, few or many, or a class for an expanded clone.

D gene: TRBD1
V gene: TRBV30
clone size: once
CDR3 length: 12
J gene: TRBJ2-5
CDR3 protein: CAWNTGGETQYF
CDR3 DNA: TGTGCCTGGAATACAGGGGGAGAGACCCAGTACTTC

D gene: TRBD1
V gene: TRBV15
clone size: .
CDR3 length: 16
J gene: TRBJ2-5
CDR3 protein: CATSGGADRGSETQYF
CDR3 DNA: TGTGCCACCAGCGGAGGAGCGGACAGGGGGTCGGAGACCCAGTACTTC

D gene: .
V gene: TRBV12-5
clone size: .
CDR3 length: 13
J gene: TRBJ1-6
CDR3 protein: CASGLAFNSPLHF
CDR3 DNA: TGTGCTAGTGGTTTGGCCTTCAATTCACCCCTCCACTTT

D gene: .
V gene: TRBV5-1
clone size: .
CDR3 length: 15
J gene: TRBJ2-2
CDR3 protein: CASSLGVADTGELFF
CDR3 DNA: TGCGCCAGCAGCTTGGGAGTAGCGGACACCGGGGAGCTGTTTTTT

D gene: TRBD2
V gene: TRBV2
clone size: few
CDR3 length: 14
J gene: TRBJ2-7
CDR3 protein: CASSEVWGLQEQYF
CDR3 DNA: TGTGCCAGCAGTGAAGTTTGGGGACTACAAGAGCAGTACTTC

D gene: .
V gene: TRBV30
clone size: few
CDR3 length: 13
J gene: TRBJ2-7
CDR3 protein: CACLLQGSHEQYF
CDR3 DNA: TGTGCCTGCTTACTACAGGGCTCCCACGAGCAGTACTTC

D gene: .
V gene: TRBV5-6
clone size: .
CDR3 length: 14
J gene: TRBJ2-2
CDR3 protein: CASSLALNTGELFF
CDR3 DNA: TGTGCCAGCAGCTTGGCACTTAACACCGGGGAGCTGTTTTTT

D gene: .
V gene: TRBV4-3
clone size: .
CDR3 length: 15
J gene: TRBJ1-2
CDR3 protein: CASSQVAPAGYGYTF
CDR3 DNA: TGCGCCAGCAGCCAAGTAGCCCCAGCGGGCTATGGCTACACCTTC

D gene: TRBD1
V gene: TRBV15
clone size: .
CDR3 length: 14
J gene: TRBJ2-1
CDR3 protein: CATSSRTGGNEQFF
CDR3 DNA: TGTGCCACCAGCAGTAGGACAGGGGGCAATGAGCAGTTCTTC

D gene: .
V gene: TRBV27
clone size: .
CDR3 length: 14
J gene: TRBJ1-6
CDR3 protein: CASSSTVDWAPLHF
CDR3 DNA: TGTGCCAGCAGTTCAACAGTGGACTGGGCCCCCCTCCACTTT

D gene: .
V gene: TRBV15
clone size: .
CDR3 length: 16
J gene: TRBJ2-2
CDR3 protein: CATSRDLLGDTGELFF
CDR3 DNA: TGTGCCACCAGCAGAGATCTATTAGGGGACACCGGGGAGCTGTTTTTT

D gene: TRBD1
V gene: TRBV15
clone size: .
CDR3 length: 15
J gene: TRBJ2-5
CDR3 protein: CATSRGGQGSETQYF
CDR3 DNA: TGTGCCACCAGCAGAGGGGGACAGGGATCGGAGACCCAGTACTTC

D gene: TRBD1
V gene: TRBV7-2
clone size: .
CDR3 length: 15
J gene: TRBJ2-5
CDR3 protein: CASSPGQGQRETQYF
CDR3 DNA: TGTGCCAGCAGTCCCGGACAGGGCCAAAGGGAGACCCAGTACTTC

D gene: TRBD1
V gene: TRBV19
clone size: .
CDR3 length: 16
J gene: TRBJ1-1
CDR3 protein: CASSIVPGQKNTEAFF
CDR3 DNA: TGTGCCAGTAGTATAGTCCCGGGACAGAAGAACACTGAAGCTTTCTTT

D gene: .
V gene: TRBV9
clone size: few
CDR3 length: 15
J gene: TRBJ2-2
CDR3 protein: CASSVLATNTGELFF
CDR3 DNA: TGTGCCAGCAGCGTTCTAGCGACGAACACCGGGGAGCTGTTTTTT

D gene: TRBD1
V gene: TRBV2
clone size: .
CDR3 length: 16
J gene: TRBJ2-2
CDR3 protein: CASKDRGLWNTGELFF
CDR3 DNA: TGTGCCAGCAAGGACAGGGGGCTTTGGAACACCGGGGAGCTGTTTTTT

D gene: .
V gene: TRBV7-2
clone size: .
CDR3 length: 15
J gene: TRBJ1-2
CDR3 protein: CASSRGSDLNYGYTF
CDR3 DNA: TGTGCCAGCAGCCGCGGGTCAGACCTTAACTATGGCTACACCTTC

D gene: TRBD1
V gene: TRBV18
clone size: .
CDR3 length: 15
J gene: TRBJ2-7
CDR3 protein: CASSLDGTEWGEQYF
CDR3 DNA: TGTGCCAGCTCACTAGATGGGACAGAGTGGGGCGAGCAGTACTTC

D gene: TRBD1
V gene: TRBV9
clone size: .
CDR3 length: 14
J gene: TRBJ2-1
CDR3 protein: CASTLGQGVFEQFF
CDR3 DNA: TGTGCCAGCACTTTGGGACAGGGGGTCTTTGAGCAGTTCTTC

D gene: .
V gene: TRBV30
clone size: .
CDR3 length: 12
J gene: TRBJ1-1
CDR3 protein: CAWTPGNTEAFF
CDR3 DNA: TGTGCCTGGACCCCAGGGAACACTGAAGCTTTCTTT

D gene: TRBD2
V gene: TRBV7-3
clone size: .
CDR3 length: 16
J gene: TRBJ2-5
CDR3 protein: CASSRGLAGLQETQYF
CDR3 DNA: TGTGCCAGCAGCAGGGGACTAGCGGGGCTCCAAGAGACCCAGTACTTC

D gene: TRBD1
V gene: TRBV5-4
clone size: .
CDR3 length: 15
J gene: TRBJ2-1
CDR3 protein: CASSLDGQGGNEQFF
CDR3 DNA: TGTGCCAGCAGCTTGGATGGACAGGGGGGCAATGAGCAGTTCTTC

D gene: .
V gene: TRBV10-1
clone size: .
CDR3 length: 10
J gene: TRBJ2-7
CDR3 protein: CARIIYEQYF
CDR3 DNA: TGCGCCAGAATAATCTACGAGCAGTACTTC

D gene: .
V gene: TRBV5-6
clone size: few
CDR3 length: 16
J gene: TRBJ1-4
CDR3 protein: CASSTRQHPLGEKLFF
CDR3 DNA: TGTGCCAGCAGCACTAGACAACACCCCTTGGGTGAAAAACTGTTTTTT

D gene: .
V gene: TRBV7-2
clone size: few
CDR3 length: 16
J gene: TRBJ1-4
CDR3 protein: CASSLRGGRANEKLFF
CDR3 DNA: TGTGCCAGCAGCTTAAGAGGGGGTCGGGCTAATGAAAAACTGTTTTTT

D gene: TRBD1
V gene: TRBV19
clone size: .
CDR3 length: 16
J gene: TRBJ1-5
CDR3 protein: CASSIDLTGGYQPQHF
CDR3 DNA: TGTGCCAGTAGTATAGATCTTACAGGGGGCTATCAGCCCCAGCATTTT

D gene: .
V gene: TRBV28
clone size: .
CDR3 length: 12
J gene: TRBJ1-6
CDR3 protein: CAVGGLNSPLHF
CDR3 DNA: TGTGCCGTCGGGGGGCTGAATTCACCCCTCCACTTT

D gene: TRBD2
V gene: TRBV6-9
clone size: .
CDR3 length: 17
J gene: TRBJ2-7
CDR3 protein: CASSYAAGGPNPCEQYF
CDR3 DNA: TGTGCCAGCAGTTATGCGGCGGGGGGCCCAAACCCTTGCGAGCAGTACTTC

D gene: .
V gene: TRBV30
clone size: .
CDR3 length: 14
J gene: TRBJ2-7
CDR3 protein: CAWSASPIGYEQYF
CDR3 DNA: TGTGCCTGGAGCGCTAGCCCAATAGGCTACGAGCAGTACTTC

D gene: TRBD1
V gene: TRBV5-1
clone size: .
CDR3 length: 15
J gene: TRBJ1-2
CDR3 protein: CASSLGTGVNYGYTF
CDR3 DNA: TGCGCCAGCAGCTTGGGCACAGGGGTTAACTATGGCTACACCTTC

D gene: .
V gene: TRBV19
clone size: .
CDR3 length: 15
J gene: TRBJ1-2
CDR3 protein: CASSSITGSGYGYTF
CDR3 DNA: TGTGCCAGTAGTTCAATTACAGGGTCGGGCTATGGCTACACCTTC